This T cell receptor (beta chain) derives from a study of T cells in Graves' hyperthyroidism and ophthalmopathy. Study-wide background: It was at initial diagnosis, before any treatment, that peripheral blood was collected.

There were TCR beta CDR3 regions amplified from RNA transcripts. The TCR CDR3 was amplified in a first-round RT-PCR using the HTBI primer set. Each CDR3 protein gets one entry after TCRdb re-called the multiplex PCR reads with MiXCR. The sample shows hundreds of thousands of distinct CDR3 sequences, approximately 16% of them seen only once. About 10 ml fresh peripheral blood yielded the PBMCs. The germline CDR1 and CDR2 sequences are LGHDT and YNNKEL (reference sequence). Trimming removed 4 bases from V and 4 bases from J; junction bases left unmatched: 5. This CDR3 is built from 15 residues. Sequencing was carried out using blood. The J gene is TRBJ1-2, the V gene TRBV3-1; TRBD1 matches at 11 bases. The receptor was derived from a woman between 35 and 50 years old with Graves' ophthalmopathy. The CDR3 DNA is TGTGCCAGCAGCCCACCGGGACAGGGGGTCTATGGCTACACCTTC. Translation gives CASSPPGQGVYGYTF.